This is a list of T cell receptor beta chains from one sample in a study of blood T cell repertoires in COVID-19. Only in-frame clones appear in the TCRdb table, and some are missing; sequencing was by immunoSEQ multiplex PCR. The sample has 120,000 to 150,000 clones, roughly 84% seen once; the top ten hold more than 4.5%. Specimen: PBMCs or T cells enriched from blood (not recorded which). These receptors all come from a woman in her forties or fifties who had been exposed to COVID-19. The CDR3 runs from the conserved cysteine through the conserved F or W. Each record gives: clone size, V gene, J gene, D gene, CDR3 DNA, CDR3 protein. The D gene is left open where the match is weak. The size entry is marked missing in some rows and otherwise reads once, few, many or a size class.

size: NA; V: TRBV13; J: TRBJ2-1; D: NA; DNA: TGTGCCAGCAGCCTCAGGGTCGGTGAGCAGTTCTTC; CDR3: CASSLRVGEQFF
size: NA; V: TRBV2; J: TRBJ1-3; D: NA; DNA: TGTGCCAGCAGCACCGGACAGCTCTCTGGAAACACCATATATTTT; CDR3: CASSTGQLSGNTIYF
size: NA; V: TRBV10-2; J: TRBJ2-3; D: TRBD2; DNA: TGCGCCAGTCGGGACTACCCAGGGAGGGCAGATACGCAGTATTTT; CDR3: CASRDYPGRADTQYF
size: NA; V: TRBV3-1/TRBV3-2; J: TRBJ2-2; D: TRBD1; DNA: TGTGCCAGCAGAGGGGACAGATGGTTCGGGGAGCTGTTTTTT; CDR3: CASRGDRWFGELFF
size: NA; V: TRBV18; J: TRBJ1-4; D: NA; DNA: TGTGCCAGCTCACCAGGGAGGAGCAACTCGAATGAAAAACTGTTTTTT; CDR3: CASSPGRSNSNEKLFF
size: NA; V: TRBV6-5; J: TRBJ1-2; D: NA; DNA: TGTGCCAGCTTAGGGAAGGGGTTGAACTATGGCTACACCTTC; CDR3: CASLGKGLNYGYTF
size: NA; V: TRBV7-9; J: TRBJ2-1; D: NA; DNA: TGTGCCAGCAGCTTATGGGCAGACAATGAGCAGTTCTTC; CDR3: CASSLWADNEQFF
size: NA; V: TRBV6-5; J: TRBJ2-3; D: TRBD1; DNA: TGTGCCAGCAGTCTGCAGGGGGCTACCACAGATACGCAGTATTTT; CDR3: CASSLQGATTDTQYF
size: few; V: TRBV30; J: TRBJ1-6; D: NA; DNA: TGTGCCTGGAGAACAGAAAAGAATTCACCCCTCCACTTT; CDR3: CAWRTEKNSPLHF
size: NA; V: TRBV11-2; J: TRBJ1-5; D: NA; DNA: TGTGCCAGCAGTTCGGACAGTTATAGCAATCAGCCCCAGCATTTT; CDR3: CASSSDSYSNQPQHF
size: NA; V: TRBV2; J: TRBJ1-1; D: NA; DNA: TGTGCCAGCAGTCACAGGGAGAACACTGAAGCTTTCTTT; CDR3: CASSHRENTEAFF